This T cell receptor (beta chain) came from a study of blood T cell repertoires in COVID-19. The overall study: Samples came from the United States, Italy and Spain, spanning acute and convalescent COVID-19. T cells, B-cell-depleted T cells, or PBMCs provided the cDNA or gDNA that served as material.

Authors' analysis steps: Using reference gene primer amplification, nucleated cell counts were estimated. The data were produced by immunoSEQ multiplex PCR, yet TCRdb's version contains in-frame clones alone and is incomplete. From that table come the V and J calls and clone size; the DNA was used to work out D and trimming. The table includes around 32,000 clones, 65% to 90% detected once. The sequencing input was peripheral blood. The sequence was obtained from a woman at least 80 years old with active or convalescent COVID-19.

The chain's CDR3 is CASTRGDTQPYGYTF. CDR3 nucleotide sequence: TGTGCCAGTACCCGGGGGGACACCCAACCCTATGGCTACACCTTC. The rearrangement links TRBV19 to TRBJ1-2; D may be TRBD1 (6 bases). Germline V gene sequence: CDR1 LNHDA, CDR2 SQIVND (reference sequence). CDR3 length: 15 amino acids. Trimming cost V 7 bases and J 4 bases, with 19 bases left between them.